This T cell receptor beta chain is drawn from a study of T cell responses to AZD1222 COVID-19 vaccine. Germline CDR1 ENHRY, CDR2 SYGVKD. Trimming pared 6 bases from V and 0 bases from J, leaving 8 bases between. The CDR3 is 13 amino acids. Assay: immunoSEQ multiplex PCR; the TCRdb copy retains only in-frame clones and omits some. The sample consists of about 180,000 clones, approximately 94% of them appearing once. Study findings and constraints: Clonal diversity may have been underestimated, and the donors were mostly white British, with more females than males.

In regard to this clone: Its antigen is as yet unknown.

The TCR originated in an adult who received the AZD1222 COVID-19 vaccine. The specimen was peripheral blood, collected 28 days after the second AZD1222 dose. V gene TRBV10-3 combines with J gene TRBJ1-1; no reliable D call. The CDR3 spells CAIRGAMNTEAFF. The CDR3 coding sequence is TGTGCCATCAGGGGAGCAATGAACACTGAAGCTTTCTTT.